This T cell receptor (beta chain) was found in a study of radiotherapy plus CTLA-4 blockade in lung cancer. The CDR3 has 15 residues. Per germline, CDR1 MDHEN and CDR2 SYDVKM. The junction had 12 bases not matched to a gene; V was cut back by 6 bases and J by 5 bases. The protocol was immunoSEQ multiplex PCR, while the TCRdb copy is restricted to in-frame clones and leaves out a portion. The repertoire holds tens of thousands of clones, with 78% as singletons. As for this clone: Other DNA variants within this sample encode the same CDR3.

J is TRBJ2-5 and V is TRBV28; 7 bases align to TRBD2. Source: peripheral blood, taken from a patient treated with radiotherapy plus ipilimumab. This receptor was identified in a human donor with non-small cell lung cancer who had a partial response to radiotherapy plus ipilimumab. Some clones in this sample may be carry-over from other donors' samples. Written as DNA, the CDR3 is TGTGCCAGCAGCCGGGGAGGGAGCGGGCAGGAGACCCAGTACTTC. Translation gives CASSRGGSGQETQYF.